Below are 5 T cell receptor beta chains sequenced from a single sample in a study of control samples from healthy donors and cancer patients (dated by TCRdb to about 2020). The protocol used for the library was the immunoSEQ multiplex PCR assay. Entries here come from immuneACCESS through TCRdb and include only in-frame sequences with V and J called. Some clones fail to appear in such tables; in the studies checked, an unresolved V gene covers under half of the shortfall, and the cause of the remainder is unknown. In this sample the table shows about 160,000 clones, 85% to 90% of which occur a single time. The ten largest clonotypes hold about 12% of the sample. Sample: blood. These receptors came from a man aged 25 to 40 in good health.

V is TRBV14 and J is TRBJ1-4; D gene unclear. Deletions cut 0 bases from V and 3 bases from J, with 11 bases between. The CDR3 spans 16 residues. From germline, CDR1 is SGHDN and CDR2 FVKESK. The CDR3 loop reads CASSQDRMGPNEKLFF. The CDR3, as DNA: TGTGCCAGCAGCCAAGATCGTATGGGTCCTAATGAAAAACTGTTTTTT.

CDR3 sequence: CASSPVVGNNQPQHF. The CDR3 DNA sequence: TGTGCCAGCTCACCAGTCGTGGGGAACAATCAGCCCCAGCATTTT. This rearrangement joins TRBV18 to TRBJ1-5; no clear D gene. Trimming pared 2 bases from V and 3 bases from J, leaving 11 bases between. This CDR3 comprises 15 residues. CDR1 and CDR2 (germline): KGHSH, LQKENI.

The chain carries TRBV6-5 and TRBJ2-7, with 11 bases fitting TRBD2. The CDR3 extends over 16 amino acids. The V gene end was trimmed by 0 bases and the J gene end by 2 bases; junction bases not matched to a gene: 3. CDR1 is MNHEY and CDR2 is SVGAGI in the germline V gene. Here the CDR3 reads CASSYSTTSGTYEQYF. Here the CDR3 DNA reads TGTGCCAGCAGTTACTCGACGACTAGCGGGACCTACGAGCAGTACTTC.

The chain recombines TRBV14 with TRBJ1-2, with D possibly TRBD1 on 5 matching bases. V was shortened by 1 base and J by 5 bases, with 8 bases between the two germline ends. CDR3 length equals 13 residues. The germline V gene has CDR1 SGHDN and CDR2 FVKESK. CDR3 in DNA: TGTGCCAGCAGCCAAGCAGGGCGGTATGGCTACACCTTC. It translates to CASSQAGRYGYTF.

The rearrangement uses TRBV6-1 and TRBJ1-1, with D possibly matching TRBD1 (6 bases). The CDR3 is 14 amino acids. Trimming took off 2 bases at V and 2 bases at J, with 9 bases between the two ends. CDR1 and CDR2 from the germline V gene are MNHNS and SASEGT. The CDR3 loop reads CASSEQGYNTEAFF. The CDR3 DNA reads TGTGCCAGCAGTGAACAGGGGTACAACACTGAAGCTTTCTTT.